One sample yielded the 17 T cell receptor beta chains listed below, sequenced in a study of blood T cell repertoires in COVID-19 (dated by TCRdb to about 2020). The library was prepared using the immunoSEQ multiplex PCR assay. TCRdb limited this immuneACCESS table to in-frame rearrangements with V and J called. A share of clones is missing; checked studies link under half to unresolved V genes, and the rest is unexplained. This sample has about 100,000 clones in its table, and approximately 86% of those were observed once. Clones ranked in the top ten supply about 7% of the sample. Source material: peripheral blood. These receptors came from a man in his fifties or sixties with acute or convalescent COVID-19.

This clone was found a few times. J is TRBJ2-2 and V is TRBV5-1; TRBD1 aligns across 7 bases. Trimming took 5 bases from V and 2 from J; bases not matched to a gene: 3. This CDR3 is built from 14 residues. Germline values: CDR1 SGHRS, CDR2 YFSETQ. CDR3 residues: CASRGDRNTGELFF. Here the CDR3 DNA reads TGCGCCAGCAGGGGGGACAGAAACACCGGGGAGCTGTTTTTT.

The chain has TRBV7-9 and TRBJ2-2; no definite D call. This CDR3 comprises 13 residues. Per the germline V gene, CDR1 is SEHNR and CDR2 is FQNEAQ (reference sequence). Trimming shortened V by 5 bases and J by 5 bases, and 9 bases separated the two germline ends. The CDR3 is CASSQQYTGELFF. In DNA form, the CDR3 reads TGTGCCAGCAGCCAACAGTATACCGGGGAGCTGTTTTTT.

The V and J genes are TRBV5-1 and TRBJ1-4; 9 bases agree with TRBD1. Germline V CDR1 and CDR2: SGHRS, YFSETQ. The CDR3 has 13 amino acids. V was pared by 4 bases and J by 8 bases, with 3 bases of the junction left unmatched. CDR3 in amino acids: CASSRGTGEKLFF. DNA for the CDR3: TGCGCCAGCAGCCGAGGGACAGGGGAAAAACTGTTTTTT. Drawing the rest from reference TRBV5-1 and TRBJ1-4, the complete variable domain is KAGVTQTPRYLIKTRGQQVTLSCSPISGHRSVSWYQQTPGQGLQFLFEYFSETQRNKGNFPGRFSGRQFSNSRSEMNVSTLELGDSALYLCASSRGTGEKLFFGSGTQLSVL.

This chain uses TRBV4-1 with TRBJ2-4, with 7 nucleotides matching TRBD2. The CDR3 has 18 amino acids. CDR1 is MGHRA and CDR2 is YSYEKL in the germline V gene. Trimming removed 0 bases from V and 6 bases from J; junction bases left unmatched: 14. The CDR3 DNA reads as TGCGCCAGCAGCCAAGAAGTGCTAGCGGCTTCACTGTTAAACATTCAGTACTTC. Residues: CASSQEVLAASLLNIQYF.

The table lists this clone with a few counts. This chain joins TRBV3-1 (or the pseudogene TRBV3-2) and TRBJ1-6; D might be TRBD1 (6 bases). The CDR3 is 15 residues long. V shed 0 bases and J shed 7 bases, with 10 bases lying between them. The germline V gene has CDR1 LGHDT and CDR2 YNNKEL (reference sequence). The CDR3 protein is CASSQDRGGNSPLHF. CDR3 DNA: TGTGCCAGCAGCCAAGATCGGGGGGGCAATTCACCCCTCCACTTT.

V is TRBV9 and J is TRBJ1-3, with TRBD1 identical over 8 bases. This CDR3 is built from 16 residues. V gave up 0 bases and J gave up 4 bases; unmatched junction bases: 6. Per the germline V gene, CDR1 is SGDLS and CDR2 is YYNGEE. The CDR3 nucleotides are TGTGCCAGCAGCGTAGTTTCAGGGGGCTACGGAAACACCATATATTTT. Protein product: CASSVVSGGYGNTIYF. The whole variable domain, filled in from reference TRBV9 and TRBJ1-3, reads DSGVTQTPKHLITATGQRVTLRCSPRSGDLSVYWYQQSLDQGLQFLIQYYNGEERAKGNILERFSAQQFPDLHSELNLSSLELGDSALYFCASSVVSGGYGNTIYFGEGSWLTVV.

As concerns this clone: Other DNA sequences in this sample translate to the same CDR3. This chain links TRBV20-1 with TRBJ1-2; 7 bases are a match to TRBD1. Germline values: CDR1 DFQATT, CDR2 SNEGSKA (reference sequence). Trimming cost V 3 bases and J 4 bases; bases outside gene matches: 5. The CDR3 runs to 13 residues. The CDR3 bases are TGCAGTGCTAGTGACAGGGTGGGCTATGGCTACACCTTC. Translating it yields CSASDRVGYGYTF.

V is TRBV13 and J is TRBJ2-3; TRBD2 matches at 10 bases. Germline V gene data show CDR1 as PRHDT and CDR2 as FYEKMQ (reference sequence). V shed 2 bases, J shed 0 bases, and the junction held 5 bases outside the gene matches. The CDR3 covers 17 residues. The CDR3 bases are TGTGCCAGCAGCTTACCAGCGGGAGGGGGTAGCACAGATACGCAGTATTTT. It yields the protein CASSLPAGGGSTDTQYF.

The chain is built from TRBV19 and TRBJ2-2; the D is unclear. The CDR3 extends over 12 amino acids. From germline, CDR1 is LNHDA and CDR2 SQIVND (reference sequence). V was trimmed by 1 base and J by 7 bases, leaving 4 bases between them. The CDR3 DNA follows: TGTGCCAGTAGTATAGCCCTCGGGGAGCTGTTTTTT. This encodes CASSIALGELFF.

V is TRBV2 and J is TRBJ1-2, with 7 bases identical to TRBD1. The germline V gene encodes CDR1 SNHLY and CDR2 FYNNEI. Losses at the gene ends were 9 bases for V and 3 bases for J; bases not matched to a gene: 4. The CDR3 runs 12 residues. The CDR3 DNA follows: TGTGCCAGAGTCGGGACAGACTATGGCTACACCTTC. Its translation: CARVGTDYGYTF.

The chain has TRBV6-5 and TRBJ1-2, with D maybe TRBD1 (6 bases). V was cut by 7 bases and J by 2 bases, with 11 bases left in between. This CDR3 region has 13 residues. Germline loops: CDR1 MNHEY, CDR2 SVGAGI. The CDR3 spells CASTRDRNYGYTF. The CDR3 region has the DNA TGTGCCAGCACCCGAGACAGGAACTATGGCTACACCTTC.

The chain couples TRBV12-5 to TRBJ2-7, with no clear D. The CDR3 sequence is 14 residues long. Germline CDR1 reads LGHNT; CDR2 reads FRNRAP. The V and J ends lost 2 bases and 3 bases respectively, with 11 bases between them. In DNA, the CDR3 is TGTGCTAGTGGTTTGTATCCGAATAGCTACGAGCAGTACTTC. Its protein product is CASGLYPNSYEQYF.

Only one count was recorded for this clone. V and J are TRBV7-2 and TRBJ2-3, with TRBD1 identical over 7 bases. This CDR3 has 15 residues. V lost 6 bases to trimming and J lost 2 bases; unmatched junction nucleotides: 8. Per the germline V gene, CDR1 is SGHTA and CDR2 is FQGNSA. CDR3 region: CASRPDRALTDTQYF. CDR3 in DNA: TGTGCCAGCAGACCCGACAGGGCCCTCACAGATACGCAGTATTTT.

V is TRBV27 and J is TRBJ2-3; TRBD2 aligns across 7 bases. J lost 4 bases, V lost 4 bases, and 11 bases had no gene match. Germline V gene sequence: CDR1 MNHEY, CDR2 SMNVEV (reference sequence). The CDR3 has 16 residues. The CDR3 DNA is TGTGCCAGCAGTTCAGCCGGGACTACGCTCCCAGATACGCAGTATTTT. This gives the protein CASSSAGTTLPDTQYF.

The CDR3 DNA is TGCGCCAGCAGCTTTCGGAGCGGGAGTGAGAATGAGCAGTTCTTC. Translation gives CASSFRSGSENEQFF. The chain combines TRBV5-1 with TRBJ2-1, with TRBD2 identical over 8 bases. Trimming removed 2 bases from V and 7 bases from J; junction bases left unmatched: 8. The length of the CDR3 is 15 residues. Germline V gene lookup returns CDR1 SGHRS and CDR2 YFSETQ.

The CDR3 nucleotides read TGTGCCAGTATCCCACGGGTCAGTTACAACTATGGCTACACCTTC. Protein sequence: CASIPRVSYNYGYTF. The V call is TRBV19, the J call TRBJ1-2; D gene unclear. V gave up 7 bases and J gave up 2 bases, with 17 bases separating them. The CDR3 has 15 amino acids. Germline CDR1 is LNHDA and CDR2 is SQIVND (reference sequence).

The chain combines TRBV10-2 with TRBJ2-7, with unresolved D. The ends were cut back, 6 bases at V and 2 bases at J, with 5 bases in the middle. The CDR3 covers 11 residues. The germline gives CDR1 WSHSY, CDR2 SAAADI. The DNA of the CDR3 is TGCGCCAGCAGACGGGCCTACGAGCAGTACTTC. This codes for CASRRAYEQYF.